This TCR beta chain was recorded in a study of blood T cell repertoires in COVID-19. Assay: immunoSEQ multiplex PCR; the TCRdb copy retains only in-frame clones and omits some. The sample records roughly 120,000 clones, around 90% being singletons. The length of the CDR3 is 18 residues. V shed 4 bases, J shed 4 bases, and the junction held 13 bases outside the gene matches. Looked up from germline, CDR1 is SGHRS and CDR2 is YFSETQ. The chain combines TRBV5-1 with TRBJ2-3; TRBD2 agrees at 12 bases. The sequence was collected from a human donor in a cohort sampled during active COVID-19. The sample was peripheral blood. CDR3 amino acids: CASSPRTSGAGGADTQYF. The CDR3 DNA is TGCGCCAGCAGCCCACGGACTAGCGGGGCCGGGGGGGCAGATACGCAGTATTTT.